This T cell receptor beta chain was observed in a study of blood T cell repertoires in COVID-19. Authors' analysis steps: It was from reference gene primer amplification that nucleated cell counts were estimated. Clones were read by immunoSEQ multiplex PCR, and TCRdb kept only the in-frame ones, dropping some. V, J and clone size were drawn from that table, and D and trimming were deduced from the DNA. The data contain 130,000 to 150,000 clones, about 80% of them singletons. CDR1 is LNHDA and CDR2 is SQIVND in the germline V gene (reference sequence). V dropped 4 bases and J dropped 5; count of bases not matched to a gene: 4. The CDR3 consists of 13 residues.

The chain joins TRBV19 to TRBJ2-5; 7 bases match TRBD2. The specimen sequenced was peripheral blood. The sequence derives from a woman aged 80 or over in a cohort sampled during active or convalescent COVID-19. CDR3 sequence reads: CASSKGRGETQYF. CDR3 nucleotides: TGTGCCAGTAGTAAGGGGAGGGGTGAGACCCAGTACTTC.